The 15 T cell receptor beta chains below were found in one sample sequenced in a study of post-analysis software for immune sequencing data. Study results and caveats: TRBV5-6, TRBV5-1 and TRBV20-1 belonged to a set of roughly 5 TRBV segments that were more frequent in patients than controls.

Each TCR beta cDNA library carried unique molecular identifiers. TCRdb analysed the PCR reads with MiXCR anew, one entry per CDR3 protein. The sample holds about 460,000 distinct CDR3 sequences, over 35% seen once. For these TCRs, the target antigens are not known. Source material: blood. Receptors originate from a girl aged 10 to 17 with multiple sclerosis.

V is TRBV6-1 and J is TRBJ2-2; 7 nucleotides agree with TRBD2. CDR3 size: 16 residues. Losses at the gene ends were 2 bases for V and 3 bases for J; bases not matched to a gene: 6. CDR1 MNHNS and CDR2 SASEGT come from the germline V gene. The CDR3 protein is CASSELGTTDTGELFF. DNA for the CDR3: TGTGCCAGCAGTGAACTCGGGACTACCGACACCGGGGAGCTGTTTTTT.

J is TRBJ2-7 and V is TRBV7-3, with D uncertain. Per the germline V gene, CDR1 is SGHTA and CDR2 is FQGTGA. CDR3 size: 13 residues. Trimming took off 8 bases at V and 2 bases at J, with 13 bases between the two ends. CDR3 sequence (DNA): TGTGCCAGCGCCCTTACCGAAGCCTACGAGCAGTACTTC. Translation: CASALTEAYEQYF. The variable domain in full, completed from reference TRBV7-3 and TRBJ2-7, reads GAGVSQTPSNKVTEKGKYVELRCDPISGHTALYWYRQSLGQGPEFLIYFQGTGAADDSGLPNDRFFAVRPEGSVSTLKIQRTERGDSAVYLCASALTEAYEQYFGPGTRLTVT.

The V gene is TRBV5-1, the J gene TRBJ2-7, with TRBD2 matching over 9 bases. V gave up 6 bases and J gave up 0 bases; unmatched junction bases: 10. Germline V gene lookup returns CDR1 SGHRS and CDR2 YFSETQ. The CDR3 has 16 amino acids. The CDR3 sequence: CASTLTKTSGSYEQYF. As DNA, the CDR3 is TGCGCCAGCACCTTAACTAAGACTAGCGGCTCCTACGAGCAGTACTTC.

This clonotype has more than one count but fewer than ten. The V and J genes are TRBV10-3 and TRBJ2-1, with TRBD2 identical over 8 bases. This CDR3 comprises 15 residues. J lost 4 bases, V lost 6 bases, and 8 bases had no gene match. Germline values: CDR1 ENHRY, CDR2 SYGVKD. The CDR3 is CAISQSGSWYNEQFF. The DNA of the CDR3 is TGTGCCATCAGCCAAAGCGGGAGCTGGTACAATGAGCAGTTCTTC.

V usage is TRBV11-2 and J usage is TRBJ2-1; D is ambiguous. The V end was cut by 6 bases, the J end by 12 bases, with 15 bases between. There are 12 residues in the CDR3. From germline, CDR1 is SGHAT and CDR2 FQNNGV. CDR3 region: CASRDLTLMQFF. For the CDR3, the DNA is TGTGCCAGCAGAGACCTGACTCTTATGCAGTTCTTC. Full variable domain (outside the CDR3, taken from reference TRBV11-2 and TRBJ2-1): EAGVAQSPRYKIIEKRQSVAFWCNPISGHATLYWYQQILGQGPKLLIQFQNNGVVDDSQLPKDRFSAERLKGVDSTLKIQPAKLEDSAVYLCASRDLTLMQFFGPGTRLTVL.

This clonotype was seen only a few times. CDR3 in amino acids: CASSPRASAFHNEQFF. The CDR3 DNA sequence: TGTGCCAGCAGCCCCAGGGCTAGCGCGTTTCACAATGAGCAGTTCTTC. V is TRBV12-3 or TRBV12-4 and J is TRBJ2-1, with a possible D match to TRBD2 (6 bases). V was trimmed by 6 bases and J by 5 bases, leaving 20 bases between them. The CDR3 totals 16 residues.

The chain carries TRBV20-1 and TRBJ1-2, with D possibly matching TRBD1 (5 bases). Germline CDR1 is DFQATT and CDR2 is SNEGSKA (reference sequence). This CDR3 contains 12 residues. Trimming left V 1 base short and J 6 bases short, with 9 bases between. The chain's CDR3 is CSARGKGDGYTF. The CDR3 bases are TGCAGTGCTAGAGGCAAAGGGGATGGCTACACCTTC.

The chain recombines TRBV9 with TRBJ2-1; D possibly corresponds to TRBD1 (6 bases). The CDR3 length is 14 residues. Trimming left V 7 bases short and J 0 bases short, with 11 bases between. Germline values: CDR1 SGDLS, CDR2 YYNGEE. The CDR3 protein is CASGQGLSYNEQFF. The CDR3 nucleotides are TGTGCCAGCGGCCAGGGGCTCTCCTACAATGAGCAGTTCTTC.

V gene TRBV2 combines with J gene TRBJ1-6, with TRBD1 identical over 8 bases. Germline CDR1 is SNHLY and CDR2 is FYNNEI. The length of the CDR3 is 14 residues. The ends lost 6 bases at V and 9 bases at J; junction bases unmatched: 7. This CDR3 is CASSPDREASPLHF. CDR3 nucleotide sequence: TGTGCCAGCAGCCCGGACAGGGAGGCTTCACCCCTCCACTTT. Full variable domain (missing parts from reference TRBV2 and TRBJ1-6): EPEVTQTPSHQVTQMGQEVILRCVPISNHLYFYWYRQILGQKVEFLVSFYNNEISEKSEIFDDQFSVERPDGSNFTLKIRSTKLEDSAMYFCASSPDREASPLHFGNGTRLTVT.

This clonotype occurred once. J is TRBJ1-5 and V is TRBV12-3 or TRBV12-4; D possibly corresponds to TRBD1 (6 bases). V gave up 5 bases and J gave up 0 bases, with 17 bases separating them. The CDR3 extends over 17 amino acids. DNA of the CDR3: TGTGCCAGCAGTCCCGCGGACGGGGGACATAGCAATCAGCCCCAGCATTTT. Its translation: CASSPADGGHSNQPQHF.

This clonotype was found a few times. The chain carries TRBV3-1 and TRBJ1-2; no definite D call. CDR1 is LGHDT, CDR2 YNNKEL, per germline (reference sequence). The CDR3 is 13 amino acids. V was cut by 3 bases and J by 1 base, with 6 bases left in between. CDR3 residues: CASSHRINYGYTF. CDR3 bases: TGTGCCAGCAGCCATCGGATTAACTATGGCTACACCTTC. Looking up the rest from reference TRBV3-1 and TRBJ1-2 gives the full variable domain: DTAVSQTPKYLVTQMGNDKSIKCEQNLGHDTMYWYKQDSKKFLKIMFSYNNKELIINETVPNRFSPKSPDKAHLNLHINSLELGDSAVYFCASSHRINYGYTFGSGTRLTVV.

The rearrangement joins TRBV6-4 to TRBJ2-1; TRBD1 matches 8 bases. This CDR3 comprises 12 residues. The trim removed 6 bases at V and 10 bases at J, leaving 5 bases unmatched. Germline loops: CDR1 MRHNA, CDR2 SNTAGT. The chain's CDR3 is CASSQGQGEQFF. CDR3 bases: TGTGCCAGCAGCCAAGGACAGGGAGAGCAGTTCTTC.

The chain carries TRBV6-2 or TRBV6-3 and TRBJ2-1; D is undetermined. The CDR3 length is 14 residues. Germline V gene lookup returns CDR1 MNHEY and CDR2 SVGEGT. V was shortened by 0 bases and J by 10 bases, with 13 bases between the two germline ends. The CDR3 bases are TGTGCCAGCAGTTACTCGGACGGTCCCTACGAGCAGTTCTTC. Translated, it gives CASSYSDGPYEQFF.

This clonotype has only a few counts. The chain recombines TRBV7-9 with TRBJ2-7; D might be TRBD1 or TRBD2, each matching 5 bases. Germline CDR1 SEHNR, CDR2 FQNEAQ (reference sequence). The germline V and J ends were trimmed by 4 bases and 2 bases, with 18 bases remaining between them. This CDR3 has 16 residues. Here the CDR3 reads CASSSPTTGRAYEQYF. Here the CDR3 DNA reads TGTGCCAGCAGCTCCCCCACAACGGGGCGTGCCTACGAGCAGTACTTC.

The CDR3 nucleotides are TGTGCCAGCAGCCAAGACCTTCTGGAGGGAAATTACGGCTACACCTTC. Translating it yields CASSQDLLEGNYGYTF. V is TRBV3-1 and J is TRBJ1-2; D is ambiguous. Germline CDR1 reads LGHDT; CDR2 reads YNNKEL (reference sequence). Trimming removed 0 bases at V and 8 bases at J, with 19 bases between. The CDR3 has 16 amino acids.